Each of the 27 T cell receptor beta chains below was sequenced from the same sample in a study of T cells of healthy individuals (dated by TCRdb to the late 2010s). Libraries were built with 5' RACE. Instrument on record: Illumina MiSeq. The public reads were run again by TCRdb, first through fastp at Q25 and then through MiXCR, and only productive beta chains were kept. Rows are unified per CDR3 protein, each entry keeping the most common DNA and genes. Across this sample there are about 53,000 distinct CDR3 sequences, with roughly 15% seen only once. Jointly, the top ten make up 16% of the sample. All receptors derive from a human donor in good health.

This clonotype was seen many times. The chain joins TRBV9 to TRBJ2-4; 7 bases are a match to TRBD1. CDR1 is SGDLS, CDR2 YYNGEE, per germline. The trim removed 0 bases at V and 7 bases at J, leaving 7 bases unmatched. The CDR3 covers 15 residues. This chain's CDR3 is CASSVAEGAGNIQYF. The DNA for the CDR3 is TGTGCCAGCAGCGTAGCCGAGGGGGCGGGCAACATTCAGTACTTC. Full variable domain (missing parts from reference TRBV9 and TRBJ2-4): DSGVTQTPKHLITATGQRVTLRCSPRSGDLSVYWYQQSLDQGLQFLIQYYNGEERAKGNILERFSAQQFPDLHSELNLSSLELGDSALYFCASSVAEGAGNIQYFGAGTRLSVL.

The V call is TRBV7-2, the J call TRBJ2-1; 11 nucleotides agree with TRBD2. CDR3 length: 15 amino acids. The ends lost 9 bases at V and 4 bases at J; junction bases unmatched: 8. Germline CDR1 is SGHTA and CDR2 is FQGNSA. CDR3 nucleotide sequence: TGTGCCAGTGACGTAGCGGGGGGGACATACAATGAGCAGTTCTTC. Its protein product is CASDVAGGTYNEQFF.

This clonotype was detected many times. Here the CDR3 DNA reads TGCAGCGTCCGGACAGGGGGCGAAGAGACCCAGTACTTC. Translated: CSVRTGGEETQYF. V and J are TRBV29-1 and TRBJ2-5; TRBD1 matches 11 bases. CDR3 size: 13 residues. V lost 6 bases, J lost 3 bases, and 3 bases stayed unmatched. The germline V gene encodes CDR1 SQVTM and CDR2 ANQGSEA.

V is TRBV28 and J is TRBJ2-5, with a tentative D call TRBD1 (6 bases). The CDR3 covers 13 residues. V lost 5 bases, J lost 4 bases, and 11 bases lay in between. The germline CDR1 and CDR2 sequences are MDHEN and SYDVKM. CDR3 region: CASSTGFPETQYF. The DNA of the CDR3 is TGTGCCAGCAGTACAGGGTTTCCAGAGACCCAGTACTTC.

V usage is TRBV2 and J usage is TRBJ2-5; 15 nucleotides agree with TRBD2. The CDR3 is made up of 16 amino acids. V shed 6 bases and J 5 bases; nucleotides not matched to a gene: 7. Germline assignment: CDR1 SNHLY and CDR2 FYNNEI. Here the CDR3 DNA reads TGTGCCAGCAGACCTCGGACTAGCGGGAGGGCGGAGACCCAGTACTTC. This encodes CASRPRTSGRAETQYF. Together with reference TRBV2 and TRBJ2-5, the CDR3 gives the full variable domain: EPEVTQTPSHQVTQMGQEVILRCVPISNHLYFYWYRQILGQKVEFLVSFYNNEISEKSEIFDDQFSVERPDGSNFTLKIRSTKLEDSAMYFCASRPRTSGRAETQYFGPGTRLLVL.

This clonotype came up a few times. The CDR3 region has the DNA TGTGCCAGCAGCCCCGGACAGAAGGGACTAGCGGGGGGCACCGGGGAGCTGTTTTTT. Its protein product is CASSPGQKGLAGGTGELFF. This chain uses TRBV5-8 with TRBJ2-2; 15 bases line up with TRBD2. CDR3 length: 19 residues. CDR1 is SGHTS, CDR2 YDEGEE, per germline. V was pared by 4 bases and J by 4 bases, with 11 bases of the junction left unmatched.

Here the CDR3 reads CASSQYRENTEAFF. CDR3 bases: TGTGCCAGCAGCCAATACAGGGAGAACACTGAAGCTTTCTTT. The chain employs TRBV14 and TRBJ1-1; D possibly corresponds to TRBD1 (6 bases). The germline CDR1 and CDR2 sequences are SGHDN and FVKESK. The CDR3 extends over 14 amino acids. V shed 2 bases and J shed 1 base, with 8 bases lying between them.

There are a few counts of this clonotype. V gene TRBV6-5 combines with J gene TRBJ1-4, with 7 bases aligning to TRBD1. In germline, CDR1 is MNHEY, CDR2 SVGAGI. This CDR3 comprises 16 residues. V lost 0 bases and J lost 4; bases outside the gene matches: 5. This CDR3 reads CASSYSPGTDNEKLFF. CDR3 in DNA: TGTGCCAGCAGTTACTCTCCCGGGACAGATAATGAAAAACTGTTTTTT.

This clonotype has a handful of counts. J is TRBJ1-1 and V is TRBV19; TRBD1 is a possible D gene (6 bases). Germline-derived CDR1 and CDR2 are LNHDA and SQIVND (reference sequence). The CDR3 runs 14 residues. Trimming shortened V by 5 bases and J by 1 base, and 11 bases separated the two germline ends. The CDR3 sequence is CASSAGQWNTEAFF. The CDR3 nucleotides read TGTGCCAGTAGTGCAGGACAGTGGAACACTGAAGCTTTCTTT.

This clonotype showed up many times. CDR3 coding DNA: TGTGCCAGCAGCGCTGGGGGACGGTTGGTTAATTCACCCCTCCACTTT. Encoded protein: CASSAGGRLVNSPLHF. The V gene is TRBV9, the J gene TRBJ1-6, with D possibly matching TRBD1 (5 bases). V was pared by 3 bases and J by 6 bases, with 16 bases between. Germline V gene data show CDR1 as SGDLS and CDR2 as YYNGEE. The CDR3 sequence is 16 residues long.

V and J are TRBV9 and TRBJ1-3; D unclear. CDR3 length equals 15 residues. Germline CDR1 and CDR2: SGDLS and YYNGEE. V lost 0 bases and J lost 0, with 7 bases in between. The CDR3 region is CASSVDVSSGNTIYF. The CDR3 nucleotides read TGTGCCAGCAGCGTAGATGTGAGCTCTGGAAACACCATATATTTT.

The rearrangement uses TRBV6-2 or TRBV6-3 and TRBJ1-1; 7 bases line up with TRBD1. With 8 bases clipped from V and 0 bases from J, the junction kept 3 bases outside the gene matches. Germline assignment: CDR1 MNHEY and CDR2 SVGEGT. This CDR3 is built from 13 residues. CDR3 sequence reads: CASLDRMNTEAFF. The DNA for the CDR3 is TGTGCCAGCCTGGACAGGATGAACACTGAAGCTTTCTTT.

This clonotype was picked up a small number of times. As DNA, the CDR3 is TGTGCCAGCAGCCAAGAATTGCCCGCTGGAAACACCATATATTTT. Translating it yields CASSQELPAGNTIYF. V is TRBV3-1 and J is TRBJ1-3, with D unresolved. This CDR3 comprises 15 residues. Trimming stripped 0 bases from V and 2 bases from J, with 8 bases between. Germline V gives CDR1 LGHDT, CDR2 YNNKEL (reference sequence).

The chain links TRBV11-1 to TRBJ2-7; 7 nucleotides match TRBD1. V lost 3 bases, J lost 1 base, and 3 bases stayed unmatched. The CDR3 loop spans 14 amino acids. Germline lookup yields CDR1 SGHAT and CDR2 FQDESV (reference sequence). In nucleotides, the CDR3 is TGTGCCAGCAGCTTTAAGACAGGGTCCTACGAGCAGTACTTC. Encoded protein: CASSFKTGSYEQYF.

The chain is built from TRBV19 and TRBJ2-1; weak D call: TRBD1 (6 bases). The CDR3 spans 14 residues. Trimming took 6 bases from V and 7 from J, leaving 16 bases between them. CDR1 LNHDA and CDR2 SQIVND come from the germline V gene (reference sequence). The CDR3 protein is CASSPSWGTNEQFF. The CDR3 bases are TGTGCCAGTAGCCCGTCGTGGGGGACAAATGAGCAGTTCTTC.

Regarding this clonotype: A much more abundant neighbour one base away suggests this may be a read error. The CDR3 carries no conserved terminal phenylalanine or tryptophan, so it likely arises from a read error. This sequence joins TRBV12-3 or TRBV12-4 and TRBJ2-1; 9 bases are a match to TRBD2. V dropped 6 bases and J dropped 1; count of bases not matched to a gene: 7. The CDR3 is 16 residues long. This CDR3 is CASRGLSGSSYNEQFL. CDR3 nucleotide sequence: TGTGCCAGCAGGGGACTTAGCGGGAGTTCCTACAATGAGCAGTTCTTA.

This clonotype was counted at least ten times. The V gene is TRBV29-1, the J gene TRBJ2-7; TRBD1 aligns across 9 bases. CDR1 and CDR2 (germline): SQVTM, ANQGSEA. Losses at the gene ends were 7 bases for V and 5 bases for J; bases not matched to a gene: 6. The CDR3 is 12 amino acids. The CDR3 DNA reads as TGCAGCGCTGGACAGGGGAGGCACGAGCAGTACTTC. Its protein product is CSAGQGRHEQYF.

The CDR3 coding sequence is TGTGCCAGCAGCTTCATAGGGAACACCGGGGAGCTGTTTTTT. It encodes CASSFIGNTGELFF. V usage is TRBV7-3 and J usage is TRBJ2-2, with D unclear. Per germline, CDR1 SGHTA and CDR2 FQGTGA. The CDR3 is made up of 14 amino acids. Trimming took off 3 bases at V and 1 base at J, with 6 bases between the two ends. The full variable domain, completed using reference TRBV7-3 and TRBJ2-2, is GAGVSQTPSNKVTEKGKYVELRCDPISGHTALYWYRQSLGQGPEFLIYFQGTGAADDSGLPNDRFFAVRPEGSVSTLKIQRTERGDSAVYLCASSFIGNTGELFFGEGSRLTVL.

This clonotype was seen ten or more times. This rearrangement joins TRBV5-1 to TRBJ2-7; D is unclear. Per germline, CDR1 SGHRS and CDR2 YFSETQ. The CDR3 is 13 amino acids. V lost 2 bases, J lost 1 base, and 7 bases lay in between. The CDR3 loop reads CASSFSGSYEQYF. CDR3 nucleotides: TGCGCCAGCAGCTTCTCCGGGTCCTACGAGCAGTACTTC.

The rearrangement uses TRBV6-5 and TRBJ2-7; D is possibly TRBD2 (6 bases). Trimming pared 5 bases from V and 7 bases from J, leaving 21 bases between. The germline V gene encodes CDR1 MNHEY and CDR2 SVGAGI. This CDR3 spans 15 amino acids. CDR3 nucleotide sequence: TGTGCCAGCAGTGCCTCCTTGGAGGGAGTTTGGGAGCAGTACTTC. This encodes CASSASLEGVWEQYF.

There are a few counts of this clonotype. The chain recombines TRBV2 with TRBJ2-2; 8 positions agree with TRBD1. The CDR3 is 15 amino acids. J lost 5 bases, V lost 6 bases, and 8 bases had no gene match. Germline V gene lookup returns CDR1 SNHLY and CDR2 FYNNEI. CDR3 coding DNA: TGTGCCAGCAGGAGCGGACAGGGAGGAACCGGGGAGCTGTTTTTT. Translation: CASRSGQGGTGELFF.

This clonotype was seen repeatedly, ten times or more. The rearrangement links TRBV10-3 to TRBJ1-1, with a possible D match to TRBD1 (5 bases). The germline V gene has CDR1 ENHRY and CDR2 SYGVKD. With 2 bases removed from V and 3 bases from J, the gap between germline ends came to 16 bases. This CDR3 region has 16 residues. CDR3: CAISEGPGTKDTEAFF. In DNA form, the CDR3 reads TGTGCCATCAGTGAGGGTCCCGGGACCAAAGACACTGAAGCTTTCTTT.

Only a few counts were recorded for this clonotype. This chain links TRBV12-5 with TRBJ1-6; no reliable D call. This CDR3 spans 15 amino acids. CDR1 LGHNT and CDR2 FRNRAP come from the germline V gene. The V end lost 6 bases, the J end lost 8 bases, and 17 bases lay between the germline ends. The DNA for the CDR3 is TGTGCTAGTGGCCCCTCTATTACGGGTTATTCACCCCTCCACTTT. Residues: CASGPSITGYSPLHF.

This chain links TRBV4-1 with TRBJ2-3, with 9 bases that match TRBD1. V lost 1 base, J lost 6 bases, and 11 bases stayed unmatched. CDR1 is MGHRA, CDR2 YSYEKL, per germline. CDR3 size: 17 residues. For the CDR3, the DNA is TGCGCCAGCAGCCAAGCTGGGACAGGGTTCTTTGGGGATACGCAGTATTTT. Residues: CASSQAGTGFFGDTQYF.

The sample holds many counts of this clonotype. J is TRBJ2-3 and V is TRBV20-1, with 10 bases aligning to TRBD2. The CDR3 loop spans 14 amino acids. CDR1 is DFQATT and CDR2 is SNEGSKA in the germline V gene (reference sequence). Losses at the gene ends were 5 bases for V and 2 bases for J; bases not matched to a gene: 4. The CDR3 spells CSAPTSGYTDTQYF. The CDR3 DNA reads TGCAGTGCTCCGACTAGCGGGTACACAGATACGCAGTATTTT.

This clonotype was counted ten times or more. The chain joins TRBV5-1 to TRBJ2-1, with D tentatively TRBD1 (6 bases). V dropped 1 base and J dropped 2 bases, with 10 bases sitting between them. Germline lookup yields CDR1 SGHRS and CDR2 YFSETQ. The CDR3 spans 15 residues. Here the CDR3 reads CASSLTGTTYNEQFF. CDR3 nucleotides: TGCGCCAGCAGCTTGACAGGGACAACCTACAATGAGCAGTTCTTC.

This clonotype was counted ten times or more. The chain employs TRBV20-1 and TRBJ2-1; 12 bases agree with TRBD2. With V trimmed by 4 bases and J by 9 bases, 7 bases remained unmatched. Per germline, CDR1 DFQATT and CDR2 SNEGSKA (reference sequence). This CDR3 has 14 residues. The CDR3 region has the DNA TGCAGTGCTAACCTAGCGGGGGGGCGGGTTGAGCAGTTCTTC. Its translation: CSANLAGGRVEQFF.